This paragraph covers one T cell receptor (beta chain) sequence. This entry comes from a study of blood T cell repertoires in COVID-19. Study background: PBMCs, B-cell-depleted T cells, or T cells were the source of the cDNA or gDNA that made up the material.

Trimming took off 0 bases at V and 0 bases at J, with 7 bases between the two ends. CDR3 size: 16 residues. Looked up from germline, CDR1 is SGHDT and CDR2 is YYEEEE. Sequenced by immunoSEQ multiplex PCR; TCRdb stores in-frame clones only, minus some. The sample contains about 120,000 clones, 70% to 90% of which appear only once. The sequencing sample was made of peripheral blood. The receptor's source is a woman aged 80 or over with acute or convalescent COVID-19. The chain uses TRBV5-6 and TRBJ1-6; D remains unclear. CDR3 coding DNA: TGTGCCAGCAGCTTGGCCCCAGGCTCCTATAATTCACCCCTCCACTTT. Protein product: CASSLAPGSYNSPLHF.